Below, 31 T cell receptor beta chains from the same sample are listed, as sequenced in a study of blood T cells in healthy people across ages. Next came a second PCR, run for about 6 to 12 cycles, which used a sample-barcoded 5' primer along with a J-beta primer mix. TCRdb re-called the 5' RACE reads through MiXCR, storing one row per CDR3 protein. The sample lists around 780,000 distinct CDR3 sequences; around 24% were seen once. This sample was shared with a second study, whose subject was T cells of mothers and their children.

Source material: blood. These receptors all come from a boy aged 5-17 years in good health.

This clonotype was counted a few times. V usage is TRBV5-1 and J usage is TRBJ1-4; TRBD1 aligns across 10 bases. V gave up 4 bases and J gave up 2 bases; unmatched junction bases: 5. The CDR3 length is 16 residues. CDR1 SGHRS and CDR2 YFSETQ come from the germline V gene. CDR3 DNA sequence: TGCGCCAGCAGCACGACAGGGGGCCAGACTAATGAAAAACTGTTTTTT. Amino acids: CASSTTGGQTNEKLFF.

V is TRBV6-5 and J is TRBJ2-5, with 10 bases matching TRBD1. The tail of the sequence fits TRBJ2-7 better, so the J call may be wrong. The CDR3 length is 14 residues. From germline, CDR1 is MNHEY and CDR2 SVGAGI. In nucleotides, the CDR3 is TGTGCCAGCAGGGGACAGGGGCTCTCCTACGAGCAGTACTTC. Its translation: CASRGQGLSYEQYF.

The chain has TRBV24-1 and TRBJ2-3; no firm D call. This CDR3 spans 14 amino acids. CDR1 is KGHDR, CDR2 SFDVKD, per germline. With 4 bases removed from V and 2 bases from J, the gap between germline ends came to 9 bases. CDR3 nucleotide sequence: TGTGCCACCAGTGACTCCAGGTTCACAGATACGCAGTATTTT. Translated, it gives CATSDSRFTDTQYF.

The chain has TRBV5-5 and TRBJ2-7, with TRBD1 matching 9 bases. Germline V lookup: CDR1 SGHKS, CDR2 YYEKEE (reference sequence). The CDR3 totals 14 residues. Germline trimming cut 2 bases from V and 5 bases from J; bases unmatched to any gene: 5. This CDR3 is CASSFSGQGNEQYF. The CDR3, as DNA: TGTGCCAGCAGCTTTTCCGGACAGGGGAACGAGCAGTACTTC.

The chain recombines TRBV24-1 with TRBJ1-2, with D unresolved. Trimming left V 7 bases short and J 0 bases short, with 8 bases between. CDR1 KGHDR and CDR2 SFDVKD come from the germline V gene. CDR3 length equals 13 residues. The CDR3 DNA reads TGTGCCACCAGCCTCTCGTCTAACTATGGCTACACCTTC. Residues: CATSLSSNYGYTF.

Concerning this clonotype: Here the CDR3 omits its conserved ending phenylalanine or tryptophan, so a read error is the likely source. The chain employs TRBV27 and TRBJ2-7, with 13 bases aligning to TRBD2. Unmatched junction bases numbered 12, after V lost 7 bases and J lost 3 bases. Germline V gene sequence: CDR1 MNHEY, CDR2 SMNVEV (reference sequence). CDR3 length: 17 amino acids. The CDR3 DNA sequence: TGTGCCAGCAAGGGACTAGCGGGGTCCCCGTCGGGCTACGAGCAGTACCTC. This translates into CASKGLAGSPSGYEQYL.

V gene TRBV6-6 combines with J gene TRBJ2-2; D remains unclear. Per germline, CDR1 MNHNY and CDR2 SVGAGI (reference sequence). Trimming removed 4 bases at V and 3 bases at J, with 15 bases between. This CDR3 comprises 16 residues. The CDR3 here is CASSSSRAAYTGELFF. In DNA form, the CDR3 reads TGTGCCAGCAGTTCGTCCCGGGCCGCCTACACCGGGGAGCTGTTTTTT.

This clonotype was seen a few times. The chain recombines TRBV7-8 with TRBJ2-5, with 10 bases lining up with TRBD1. Germline V CDR1 and CDR2: SGHVS, FQNEAQ. J lost 2 bases, V lost 5 bases, and 5 bases had no gene match. This CDR3 has 15 amino acids. The chain's CDR3 is CASSRTDRGQETQYF. CDR3 coding DNA: TGTGCCAGCAGCCGAACGGACAGGGGGCAAGAGACCCAGTACTTC.

This clonotype was seen a few times. This chain links TRBV19 with TRBJ2-7, with 10 bases lining up with TRBD2. The J segment lost 2 bases and the V segment lost 3 bases, leaving 7 bases of the junction unmatched. CDR1 and CDR2 from the germline V gene are LNHDA and SQIVND (reference sequence). There are 16 residues in the CDR3. CDR3 sequence (DNA): TGTGCCAGTAGTATTGCCGTCAGCGGGGGGGCCTACGAGCAGTACTTC. Its translation is CASSIAVSGGAYEQYF.

Only a few counts were recorded for this clonotype. J is TRBJ2-1 and V is TRBV6-1; 10 bases are shared with TRBD1. The J call may be incorrect, as the DNA end agrees better with TRBJ2-7. Germline V gene sequence: CDR1 MNHNS, CDR2 SASEGT. This CDR3 comprises 19 residues. The CDR3 loop reads CASRPPPDRGVTFSYEQYF. As DNA, the CDR3 is TGTGCCAGCAGGCCCCCCCCGGACAGGGGGGTAACCTTCTCCTACGAGCAGTACTTC.

The chain couples TRBV28 to TRBJ2-7, with D maybe TRBD2 (5 bases). The CDR3 length is 15 residues. V lost 8 bases and J 6 bases, leaving 23 bases between the germline ends. The germline V gene has CDR1 MDHEN and CDR2 SYDVKM. This chain's CDR3 is CASEGSLAGRGEQYF. In DNA, the CDR3 is TGTGCCAGCGAAGGTAGTCTAGCCGGTAGAGGCGAGCAGTACTTC. The full variable domain, in which reference TRBV28 and TRBJ2-7 provide the parts outside the CDR3, is DVKVTQSSRYLVKRTGEKVFLECVQDMDHENMFWYRQDPGLGLRLIYFSYDVKMKEKGDIPEGYSVSREKKERFSLILESASTNQTSMYLCASEGSLAGRGEQYFGPGTRLTVT.

There are a few counts of this clonotype. CDR3 sequence reads: CASSLWGGNTIYF. CDR3 nucleotides: TGTGCCAGCAGCTTATGGGGTGGAAACACCATATATTTT. The V call is TRBV7-3, the J call TRBJ1-3; D uncertain. This CDR3 has 13 amino acids. Germline CDR1 SGHTA, CDR2 FQGTGA. Trimming left V 2 bases short and J 3 bases short, with 5 bases between.

V and J are TRBV5-1 and TRBJ2-7, with TRBD1 identical over 7 bases. Germline V gene data show CDR1 as SGHRS and CDR2 as YFSETQ. This CDR3 comprises 14 residues. With V trimmed by 1 base and J by 4 bases, 5 bases remained unmatched. CDR3 DNA: TGCGCCAGCAGCTTGACAGGGGACCATTACGAGCAGTACTTC. Protein: CASSLTGDHYEQYF.

This clonotype has a handful of counts. The chain joins TRBV2 to TRBJ2-3; D remains ambiguous. CDR3 size: 11 residues. Trimming took 8 bases from V and 3 from J, leaving 6 bases between them. Germline V lookup: CDR1 SNHLY, CDR2 FYNNEI. Here the CDR3 DNA reads TGTGCCAGCGACATTACAGATACGCAGTATTTT. Translating it yields CASDITDTQYF.

The chain employs TRBV12-3 or TRBV12-4 and TRBJ1-1, with a weak D call TRBD1 (5 bases). CDR3 length: 14 amino acids. Trimming shortened V by 3 bases and J by 3 bases, and 11 bases separated the two germline ends. In DNA, the CDR3 is TGTGCCAGCAGTTTGGCCAGGGAAGACACTGAAGCTTTCTTT. The encoded protein is CASSLAREDTEAFF.

In its sample, this clonotype was seen a few times. The genes are TRBV27 and TRBJ2-4, with 8 positions matching TRBD1. The CDR3 loop spans 14 amino acids. V lost 10 bases to trimming and J lost 6 bases; unmatched junction nucleotides: 11. Germline values: CDR1 MNHEY, CDR2 SMNVEV (reference sequence). CDR3 DNA: TGTGCCACCAGAGGAACAGGGGGAATAAACATTCAGTACTTC. It yields the protein CATRGTGGINIQYF.

This clonotype was seen just once. One end of the junction is discordant with germline, which a read error may explain. This chain links TRBV18 with TRBJ1-5, with 8 bases identical to TRBD1. This CDR3 has 13 amino acids. Germline lookup yields CDR1 KGHSH and CDR2 LQKENI. The CDR3 protein is CASSGQVEEPQHF. The CDR3 DNA reads TGCGCCAGCTCGGGACAGGTGGAGGAGCCCCAGCATTTT.

V gene TRBV5-1 combines with J gene TRBJ1-4, with a tentative D call TRBD1 (6 bases). V shed 4 bases and J shed 12 bases, with 16 bases lying between them. The CDR3 has 13 amino acids. The germline CDR1 and CDR2 sequences are SGHRS and YFSETQ. Here the CDR3 reads CASSRDTGLQLFF. The CDR3 region has the DNA TGCGCCAGCAGCCGGGACACGGGGTTGCAACTGTTTTTT.

This clonotype was seen only a few times. The rearrangement links TRBV7-9 to TRBJ2-5, with no clear D. The CDR3 has 13 residues. Between the trimmed V and J ends, which lost 2 bases and 10 bases, there was a span of 14 bases. Germline V CDR1 and CDR2: SEHNR, FQNEAQ (reference sequence). The CDR3 DNA reads TGTGCCAGCAGCTTACAGGATCGGCTGGGCCAGTACTTC. This encodes CASSLQDRLGQYF.

Only a few counts were recorded for this clonotype. This chain connects TRBV20-1 to TRBJ1-5, with D maybe TRBD1 (6 bases). Looked up from germline, CDR1 is DFQATT and CDR2 is SNEGSKA (reference sequence). The CDR3 spans 12 residues. The germline V and J ends were trimmed by 4 bases and 4 bases, with 8 bases remaining between them. The CDR3 reads CSANRENQPQHF. The DNA for the CDR3 is TGCAGTGCTAACAGGGAAAATCAGCCCCAGCATTTT.

This clonotype was seen a few times. The chain combines TRBV12-3 or TRBV12-4 with TRBJ2-5; TRBD1 aligns across 9 bases. There are 15 residues in the CDR3. The V gene end was trimmed by 6 bases and the J gene end by 5 bases; junction bases not matched to a gene: 10. DNA for the CDR3: TGTGCCAGCAGCACCGGGGACAGGGTTTGGGAGACCCAGTACTTC. It encodes CASSTGDRVWETQYF.

This chain joins TRBV20-1 and TRBJ1-1; D is unclear. The germline CDR1 and CDR2 sequences are DFQATT and SNEGSKA (reference sequence). The CDR3 runs to 12 residues. V was shortened by 3 bases and J by 7 bases, with 12 bases between the two germline ends. The chain's CDR3 is CSASWADFEAFF. The CDR3 coding sequence is TGCAGTGCTAGCTGGGCAGATTTTGAAGCTTTCTTT.

This clonotype was counted only a few times. The chain employs TRBV20-1 and TRBJ2-5; D may be TRBD1 (6 bases). The closer fit of TRBJ2-7 to the DNA end suggests the J call may be wrong. This CDR3 has 15 residues. CDR1 DFQATT and CDR2 SNEGSKA come from the germline V gene (reference sequence). The CDR3: CSASPYHREPYEQYF. CDR3 bases: TGCAGTGCTAGTCCTTACCACAGGGAGCCCTACGAGCAGTACTTC.

The chain couples TRBV20-1 to TRBJ2-3; 7 bases fit TRBD1. CDR3 length: 15 residues. CDR1 and CDR2 (germline): DFQATT, SNEGSKA (reference sequence). V dropped 5 bases and J dropped 3; count of bases not matched to a gene: 11. The CDR3 is CSAPQQGKRTDTQYF. The CDR3 region has the DNA TGCAGTGCTCCCCAACAGGGGAAGAGGACAGATACGCAGTATTTT.

The chain recombines TRBV5-5 with TRBJ1-2; 10 bases map to TRBD1. J was trimmed by 7 bases and V by 3 bases; bases with no gene match: 12. CDR1 and CDR2 from the germline V gene are SGHKS and YYEKEE (reference sequence). The CDR3 has 16 amino acids. CDR3 in DNA: TGTGCCAGCAGCTCCGCACCCCGGGACAGGGGCGGTGGCTACACCTTC. This translates into CASSSAPRDRGGGYTF.

The CDR3 is CASSQSTRGYEQFF. The DNA for the CDR3 is TGTGCCAGCAGCCAAAGCACCAGGGGTTATGAGCAGTTCTTC. The rearrangement links TRBV3-1 to TRBJ2-5, with D perhaps matching TRBD1 (6 bases). The better agreement between TRBJ2-1 and the DNA end casts doubt on the J call. The germline V gene encodes CDR1 LGHDT and CDR2 YNNKEL (reference sequence). The CDR3 sequence is 14 residues long.

CDR3 region: CSVARPGDEQFF. The CDR3, as DNA: TGCAGCGTTGCAAGACCGGGGGATGAGCAGTTCTTC. The V gene is TRBV29-1, the J gene TRBJ2-5; D possibly corresponds to TRBD2 (6 bases). The end of the DNA fits TRBJ2-1 better, so the J call may be wrong. CDR3 size: 12 residues. Germline CDR1 is SQVTM and CDR2 is ANQGSEA.

The sample holds a few counts of this clonotype. The chain combines TRBV12-3 or TRBV12-4 with TRBJ1-4, with D uncertain. The CDR3 length is 13 residues. Trimming pared 6 bases from V and 4 bases from J, leaving 9 bases between. CDR3 sequence (DNA): TGTGCCAGCAGGAACAGCCGTAATGAAAAACTGTTTTTT. Translation: CASRNSRNEKLFF.

The chain employs TRBV7-2 and TRBJ2-1, with D perhaps TRBD1 (5 bases). Germline CDR1 and CDR2: SGHTA and FQGNSA. Trimming removed 0 bases at V and 8 bases at J, with 14 bases between. The CDR3 contains 15 residues. The CDR3: CASSLAGDRVHEQFF. CDR3 coding DNA: TGTGCCAGCAGCTTAGCTGGAGACAGAGTCCATGAGCAGTTCTTC. Drawing the rest from reference TRBV7-2 and TRBJ2-1, the complete variable domain is GAGVSQSPSNKVTEKGKDVELRCDPISGHTALYWYRQSLGQGLEFLIYFQGNSAPDKSGLPSDRFSAERTGGSVSTLTIQRTQQEDSAVYLCASSLAGDRVHEQFFGPGTRLTVL.

The sample holds a few counts of this clonotype. The rearrangement uses TRBV7-9 and TRBJ2-1, with D maybe TRBD1 (5 bases). Near its end, the DNA agrees better with TRBJ2-5, so the J call may be wrong. Per the germline V gene, CDR1 is SEHNR and CDR2 is FQNEAQ (reference sequence). There are 16 residues in the CDR3. CDR3 sequence: CASSSTGCRVGETQYF. In DNA, the CDR3 is TGTGCCAGCAGCTCCACCGGCTGCAGGGTCGGGGAGACCCAGTACTTC.

The rearrangement links TRBV5-1 to TRBJ1-2; no reliable D call. CDR1 and CDR2 from the germline V gene are SGHRS and YFSETQ. V was pared by 2 bases and J by 2 bases, with 10 bases between. This CDR3 has 14 amino acids. For the CDR3, the DNA is TGCGCCAGCAGCTTCGGGAGGGAGAACTATGGCTACACCTTC. This translates into CASSFGRENYGYTF.